This is a list of T cell receptor beta chains from one sample in a study of PD-1 blockade in classical Hodgkin lymphoma. The data were produced by immunoSEQ multiplex PCR, yet TCRdb's version contains in-frame clones alone and is incomplete. This sample yields tens of thousands of clones, of which about four fifths are seen a single time; approximately 18% belongs to the top ten. The sample here was peripheral blood mononuclear cells (PBMCs), taken before the fourth cycle of nivolumab. All receptors come from a human donor with classical Hodgkin lymphoma. Both conserved end residues are part of each CDR3. D genes are given only for firm matches. Not all rows give a size; the values are once, few, many and, for expanded clones, a class.

cdr3_nt | cdr3_aa | j_call | clone_size | d_call | v_call
TGTGCCAGCAGAAAAAACCGGGGGGTTGACAACGAGCAGTACTTC | CASRKNRGVDNEQYF | TRBJ2-7 | NA | TRBD2 | TRBV6-1
TGTGCCAGTAGTAGGGAAAGGGGGACTAGCACAGATACGCAGTATTTT | CASSRERGTSTDTQYF | TRBJ2-3 | NA | NA | TRBV19
TGTGCCAGTAGTACGGGTGACCTGACGGGCCTACAGCATTTT | CASSTGDLTGLQHF | TRBJ1-5 | NA | NA | TRBV19
TGTGCCGGCAGTTCGGCGGGGGGAGTGCGGGAGACCCAGTACTTC | CAGSSAGGVRETQYF | TRBJ2-5 | NA | TRBD2 | TRBV6-6
TGCGCCAGCAGCCAAGGGACCGGGGAGGAGACCCAGTACTTC | CASSQGTGEETQYF | TRBJ2-5 | NA | NA | TRBV4-1
TGTGCCAGCACTTGGGGGGGCGGGAACACTGAAGCTTTCTTT | CASTWGGGNTEAFF | TRBJ1-1 | NA | NA | TRBV6-5
TGTGCCAGCAGCGTAAGGGAAAAACTGTTTTTT | CASSVREKLFF | TRBJ1-4 | NA | NA | TRBV7-6
TGTGCCAGCATCGGCAGGGGTGATGAGCAGTTCTTC | CASIGRGDEQFF | TRBJ2-1 | few | NA | TRBV28
TGTGCCAGCAGCGTTAGCCACCTAAAAGAAAAACTGTTTTTT | CASSVSHLKEKLFF | TRBJ1-4 | NA | NA | TRBV9
TGCAGTGCTAGGGGGCAACATAAAGCTTTCTTT | CSARGQHKAFF | TRBJ1-1 | NA | NA | TRBV20-1
TGTGCCAGCAGCTTTGGACTAGCGGGGGATGGAGCCTACGAGCAGTACTTC | CASSFGLAGDGAYEQYF | TRBJ2-7 | NA | TRBD2 | TRBV4-2
TGTGCCAGCAGCTTACAGGGGGCTAACTATGGCTACACCTTC | CASSLQGANYGYTF | TRBJ1-2 | NA | TRBD1 | TRBV7-9
TGTGCCAGCAGCTTTGGGCCGGGACAGGGAGACGAGCAGTACTTC | CASSFGPGQGDEQYF | TRBJ2-7 | once | TRBD1 | TRBV7-3
TGCAGCGTTCCTAGAGCTAGGTCGGTCCATACGCAGTATTTT | CSVPRARSVHTQYF | TRBJ2-3 | few | NA | TRBV29-1
TGTGCCAGCAACCCCCGAGCGGGGTTAGGGGGCTACACCTTC | CASNPRAGLGGYTF | TRBJ1-2 | NA | NA | TRBV13
TGTGCCAGCAGCCTACCCCTGGGGGGAACTAATGAAAAACTGTTTTTT | CASSLPLGGTNEKLFF | TRBJ1-4 | NA | NA | TRBV5-4
TGTACACTCTTTTACAATGAGCAGTTCTTC | CTLFYNEQFF | TRBJ2-1 | NA | NA | TRBV19
TGTGCCAGCAGCCACAGACTAGCGGGGGGGTCAAATGAGCAGTTCTTC | CASSHRLAGGSNEQFF | TRBJ2-1 | NA | TRBD2 | TRBV9
TGTGCCAGCAGCTTAACCTTTAACTATGAGCAGTTCTTC | CASSLTFNYEQFF | TRBJ2-1 | NA | NA | TRBV7-3
TGTGCCAGCAGCCCACCGTTCCGCCTAGCGGGGACTCGGGGTACGCAGTATTTT | CASSPPFRLAGTRGTQYF | TRBJ2-3 | few | TRBD2 | TRBV7-9
TGTGCCAGCAGCCTAGGGAATTCGGAGACCCAGTACTTC | CASSLGNSETQYF | TRBJ2-5 | NA | NA | TRBV7-3
TGTGCCAGCCGCATGGATTCCTCCTACGAGCAGTACTTC | CASRMDSSYEQYF | TRBJ2-7 | NA | NA | TRBV28
TGTGCCAGCAGCCACAAGGGACAGAAAGAGACCCAGTACTTC | CASSHKGQKETQYF | TRBJ2-5 | NA | TRBD1 | TRBV7-8
TGTGCCAGCAGCCGGGGGACAGTCTCAGCTGGGGCCAACGTCCTGACTTTC | CASSRGTVSAGANVLTF | TRBJ2-6 | NA | NA | TRBV5-8